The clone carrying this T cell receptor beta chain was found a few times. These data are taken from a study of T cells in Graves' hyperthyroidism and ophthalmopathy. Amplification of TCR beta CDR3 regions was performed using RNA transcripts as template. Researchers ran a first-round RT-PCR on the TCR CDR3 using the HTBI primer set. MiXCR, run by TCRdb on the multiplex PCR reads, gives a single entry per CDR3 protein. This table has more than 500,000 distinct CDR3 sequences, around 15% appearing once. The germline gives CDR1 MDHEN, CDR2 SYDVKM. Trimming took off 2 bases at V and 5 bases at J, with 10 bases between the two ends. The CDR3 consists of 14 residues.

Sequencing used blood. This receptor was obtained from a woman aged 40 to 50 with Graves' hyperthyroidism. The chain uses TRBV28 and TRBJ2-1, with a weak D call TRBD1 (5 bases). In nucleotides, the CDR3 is TGTGCCAGCAGTTTACGGCAGGGAAACAATGAGCAGTTCTTC. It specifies CASSLRQGNNEQFF.